These 26 T cell receptor beta chains were all obtained from the same sample, sequenced in a study of patients and donors after allogeneic stem cell transplantation. TCRdb re-called the RT-PCR reads with MiXCR, one entry per CDR3 protein. This sample has approximately 99,000 distinct CDR3 sequences, with around 33% found just once. The sequenced sample consisted of blood, either unsorted or a sorted T cell fraction (not recorded which). The receptor set was obtained from a human donor who was either an allogeneic HSCT recipient or a stem cell or donor lymphocyte infusion donor (not recorded which). It is not recorded whose cells these are; they may come from a transplant donor.

Relative to its sample, this clonotype is medium-sized. The chain joins TRBV4-3 to TRBJ2-5; 9 bases match TRBD2. This CDR3 has 14 amino acids. V was clipped by 4 bases and J by 5 bases; unmatched bases: 5. Germline V gene lookup returns CDR1 LGHNA and CDR2 YSLEER. CDR3 nucleotide sequence: TGCGCCAGCAGCCCCTTAGCGGGAGAGGAGACCCAGTACTTC. Amino acids: CASSPLAGEETQYF.

This clonotype was counted at least ten times. The chain links TRBV24-1 to TRBJ1-5, with D perhaps matching TRBD1 (6 bases). Trimming left V 5 bases short and J 4 bases short, with 11 bases between. CDR3 length: 14 residues. The germline V gene encodes CDR1 KGHDR and CDR2 SFDVKD. The CDR3 is CATSGQGRNQPQHF. The CDR3 bases are TGTGCCACCAGTGGGCAGGGGAGAAATCAGCCCCAGCATTTT.

The chain has TRBV28 and TRBJ2-1; D may be TRBD1 or TRBD2 (5 bases each). Trimming pared 8 bases from V and 11 bases from J, leaving 10 bases between. The CDR3 is 10 amino acids. Germline CDR1 is MDHEN and CDR2 is SYDVKM. Here the CDR3 reads CASGGPKQFF. CDR3 DNA sequence: TGTGCCAGCGGGGGACCAAAGCAGTTCTTC.

This clonotype was seen more than once but under ten times. The chain is built from TRBV5-1 and TRBJ2-7, with D uncertain. Per germline, CDR1 SGHRS and CDR2 YFSETQ. This CDR3 region has 14 residues. Trimming removed 0 bases from V and 2 bases from J, with 9 bases in between. The CDR3 region has the DNA TGCGCCAGCAGCTTGGCTGGCAGGACCTACGAGCAGTACTTC. Translated, it gives CASSLAGRTYEQYF.

This clonotype was seen a handful of times. The rearrangement uses TRBV7-9 and TRBJ1-1; 7 nucleotides align to TRBD1. The CDR3 sequence is 15 residues long. Trimming took 1 base from V and 4 from J; bases not matched to a gene: 6. Germline CDR1 is SEHNR and CDR2 is FQNEAQ (reference sequence). The CDR3 DNA reads TGTGCCAGCAGCTTAGTAGCAGGGGGAGGCACTGAAGCTTTCTTT. Protein product: CASSLVAGGGTEAFF. Using reference TRBV7-9 and TRBJ1-1 for the parts outside the CDR3, the full variable domain is DTGVSQNPRHKITKRGQNVTFRCDPISEHNRLYWYRQTLGQGPEFLTYFQNEAQLEKSRLLSDRFSAERPKGSFSTLEIQRTEQGDSAMYLCASSLVAGGGTEAFFGQGTRLTVV.

The rearrangement joins TRBV28 to TRBJ2-7; tentative D call: TRBD1 (6 bases). The CDR3 has 16 residues. The V gene lost 5 bases and the J gene lost 3 bases, with 20 bases spanning the gap. In germline, CDR1 is MDHEN, CDR2 SYDVKM. CDR3 region: CASSHRNRVGYYEQYF. DNA of the CDR3: TGTGCCAGCAGTCACCGCAACAGGGTCGGCTACTACGAGCAGTACTTC.

The sample holds a few counts of this clonotype. The rearrangement links TRBV7-8 to TRBJ1-5, with 7 bases identical to TRBD1. This CDR3 comprises 15 residues. V shed 5 bases and J 4 bases; nucleotides not matched to a gene: 8. Germline CDR1 and CDR2: SGHVS and FQNEAQ. In DNA, the CDR3 is TGTGCCAGCAGCCACGGGGACAGATTAAATCAGCCCCAGCATTTT. Protein: CASSHGDRLNQPQHF.

This clonotype came up a few times. The chain is built from TRBV6-6 and TRBJ1-6, with 9 bases lining up with TRBD1. The trim removed 5 bases at V and 7 bases at J, leaving 6 bases unmatched. Looked up from germline, CDR1 is MNHNY and CDR2 is SVGAGI (reference sequence). This CDR3 is 15 amino acids long. The DNA of the CDR3 is TGTGCCAGCAGTCCATTGGACAGGGGCAATTCACCCCTCCACTTT. Translated: CASSPLDRGNSPLHF.

The chain uses TRBV29-1 and TRBJ2-3, with TRBD2 identical over 7 bases. CDR3 length: 17 amino acids. CDR1 is SQVTM, CDR2 ANQGSEA, per germline. V lost 1 base and J lost 4; bases outside the gene matches: 14. The CDR3 reads CSVEVLGGWGASDTQYF. As DNA, the CDR3 is TGCAGCGTTGAAGTTCTGGGAGGGTGGGGTGCTTCAGATACGCAGTATTTT.

This clonotype was recorded a few times. This chain links TRBV11-2 with TRBJ2-1, with a weak D call TRBD2 (6 bases). V was clipped by 6 bases and J by 7 bases, with 10 bases between them. The CDR3 has 12 amino acids. The germline CDR1 and CDR2 sequences are SGHAT and FQNNGV. Here the CDR3 DNA reads TGTGCCAGCAGTCGGGGGAGGAATGAGCAGTTCTTC. Its protein product is CASSRGRNEQFF. The full variable domain, in which reference TRBV11-2 and TRBJ2-1 provide the parts outside the CDR3, is EAGVAQSPRYKIIEKRQSVAFWCNPISGHATLYWYQQILGQGPKLLIQFQNNGVVDDSQLPKDRFSAERLKGVDSTLKIQPAKLEDSAVYLCASSRGRNEQFFGPGTRLTVL.

This clonotype was seen a few times. V and J are TRBV5-1 and TRBJ2-2; D might be TRBD1 (6 bases). V was trimmed by 2 bases and J by 0 bases, leaving 11 bases between them. The CDR3 length is 16 residues. Germline V CDR1 and CDR2: SGHRS, YFSETQ. This CDR3 is CASSFTTGSNTGELFF. CDR3 DNA: TGCGCCAGCAGCTTTACGACAGGCTCGAACACCGGGGAGCTGTTTTTT.

The J gene is TRBJ1-2, the V gene TRBV20-1, with TRBD1 matching over 7 bases. CDR3 size: 13 residues. Germline CDR1 DFQATT, CDR2 SNEGSKA (reference sequence). Trimming at V came to 6 bases and at J to 0 bases, leaving 4 bases not matched to a gene. As DNA, the CDR3 is TGCAGTGCAACAGGGGCCCCTAACTATGGCTACACCTTC. It yields the protein CSATGAPNYGYTF.

The chain links TRBV6-2 or TRBV6-3 to TRBJ2-1, with 7 bases fitting TRBD1. The CDR3 is 14 amino acids. V was clipped by 0 bases and J by 10 bases; unmatched bases: 6. CDR1 is MNHEY and CDR2 is SVGEGT in the germline V gene. The CDR3 spells CASSYSFGTVEQFF. CDR3 in DNA: TGTGCCAGCAGTTACTCCTTTGGGACAGTAGAGCAGTTCTTC.

V usage is TRBV12-3 or TRBV12-4 and J usage is TRBJ2-5, with D hard to call. Trimming left V 4 bases short and J 3 bases short, with 6 bases between. The CDR3 sequence is 12 residues long. The CDR3 sequence: CASSWTEETQYF. The CDR3 DNA is TGTGCCAGCAGTTGGACGGAAGAGACCCAGTACTTC.

V usage is TRBV18 and J usage is TRBJ2-5, with TRBD2 as a possible D gene (6 bases). V was clipped by 3 bases and J by 5 bases, with 13 bases between them. CDR1 and CDR2 from the germline V gene are KGHSH and LQKENI. The CDR3 loop spans 14 amino acids. The CDR3 loop reads CASSPGLPTETQYF. The CDR3 DNA follows: TGTGCCAGCTCACCTGGACTACCCACGGAGACCCAGTACTTC.

The V gene is TRBV10-3, the J gene TRBJ1-4; D possibly corresponds to TRBD1 (5 bases). The germline gives CDR1 ENHRY, CDR2 SYGVKD. Between the trimmed V and J ends, which lost 2 bases and 5 bases, there was a span of 6 bases. The CDR3 length is 13 residues. CDR3 sequence: CAISERGNEKLFF. DNA for the CDR3: TGTGCCATCAGTGAGAGGGGAAATGAAAAACTGTTTTTT.

This clonotype came up a few times. The chain links TRBV29-1 to TRBJ2-1; a possible D gene is TRBD2 (5 bases). CDR1 is SQVTM, CDR2 ANQGSEA, per germline. CDR3 size: 15 residues. The V and J ends lost 7 bases and 4 bases respectively, with 20 bases between them. The CDR3 sequence: CSATKNTGWYNEQFF. The CDR3 DNA reads as TGCAGCGCGACCAAAAATACGGGGTGGTACAATGAGCAGTTCTTC.

J is TRBJ2-5 and V is TRBV6-2 or TRBV6-3; tentative D call: TRBD2 (6 bases). Between the trimmed V and J ends, which lost 2 bases and 1 base, there was a span of 11 bases. Germline CDR1 is MNHEY and CDR2 is SVGEGT. This CDR3 spans 15 amino acids. The CDR3 DNA is TGTGCCAGCAGTTACGCGGGGTGGACCCAAGAGACCCAGTACTTC. It codes for CASSYAGWTQETQYF.

The chain joins TRBV19 to TRBJ1-5; D gene unclear. The V end lost 3 bases, the J end lost 0 bases, and 6 bases lay between the germline ends. Germline CDR1 reads LNHDA; CDR2 reads SQIVND (reference sequence). The CDR3 sequence is 14 residues long. The CDR3 sequence: CASSIYYSNQPQHF. In nucleotides, the CDR3 is TGTGCCAGTAGTATTTACTATAGCAATCAGCCCCAGCATTTT.

The chain is built from TRBV4-2 and TRBJ2-1; 7 bases fit TRBD2. Germline V gene sequence: CDR1 LGHNA, CDR2 YNFKEQ. V dropped 0 bases and J dropped 8; count of bases not matched to a gene: 13. The CDR3 has 17 residues. The CDR3 sequence: CASSQEGGSFGEDEQFF. CDR3 in DNA: TGTGCCAGCAGCCAAGAGGGCGGGAGTTTTGGGGAAGATGAGCAGTTCTTC.

The J gene is TRBJ2-7, the V gene TRBV28, with a weak D call TRBD2 (5 bases). Germline values: CDR1 MDHEN, CDR2 SYDVKM. Trimming cost V 1 base and J 5 bases, with 24 bases left between them. The CDR3 is 18 residues long. For the CDR3, the DNA is TGTGCCAGCAGTTTATTTCTAATTCGTGGGAGCGGATTGCACGAGCAGTACTTC. Its translation is CASSLFLIRGSGLHEQYF.

This rearrangement joins TRBV24-1 to TRBJ2-1; TRBD2 aligns across 9 bases. The CDR3 has 14 residues. In germline, CDR1 is KGHDR, CDR2 SFDVKD. Losses at the gene ends were 7 bases for V and 5 bases for J; bases not matched to a gene: 5. The DNA for the CDR3 is TGTGCCACCAGAGCGACTAGCGGTCACAATGAGCAGTTCTTC. This encodes CATRATSGHNEQFF.

The chain recombines TRBV7-2 with TRBJ1-1; D not resolved. V lost 5 bases and J lost 3, with 10 bases in between. In germline, CDR1 is SGHTA, CDR2 FQGNSA. CDR3 length: 13 amino acids. This chain's CDR3 is CASSVDRYTEAFF. The CDR3 DNA sequence: TGTGCCAGCAGCGTAGACCGGTACACTGAAGCTTTCTTT.

The rearrangement links TRBV10-3 to TRBJ1-4; tentative D call: TRBD1 (6 bases). This CDR3 is built from 14 residues. Trimming took 6 bases from V and 8 from J, leaving 16 bases between them. From germline, CDR1 is ENHRY and CDR2 SYGVKD. CDR3 protein: CAISPGTTQEKLFF. In DNA, the CDR3 is TGTGCCATCAGCCCCGGGACAACTCAAGAAAAACTGTTTTTT.

The chain uses TRBV6-2 or TRBV6-3 and TRBJ2-7, with unresolved D. The CDR3 has 14 residues. Germline V gives CDR1 MNHEY, CDR2 SVGEGT. V lost 1 base, J lost 4 bases, and 11 bases lay in between. The CDR3 spells CASSYYGPAYEQYF. Written as DNA, the CDR3 is TGTGCCAGCAGTTACTACGGACCGGCGTACGAGCAGTACTTC.

This clonotype has just a few counts. The gene calls are TRBV2 and TRBJ1-6, with D perhaps matching TRBD1 (5 bases). Germline lookup yields CDR1 SNHLY and CDR2 FYNNEI. Trimming cost V 7 bases and J 9 bases, with 16 bases left between them. The CDR3 has 14 amino acids. CDR3 DNA: TGTGCCAGCACCTTGGGACCGCTGGGTTCACCCCTCCACTTT. Translating gives CASTLGPLGSPLHF.